These 13 T cell receptor beta chains came from one sample sequenced in a study of blood T cell repertoires in COVID-19. Data came from immunoSEQ multiplex PCR; TCRdb stores just in-frame clones and leaves some out. The sample records roughly 200,000 clones, 88% being singletons. The source material was peripheral blood. All receptors come from a man between 65 and 79 years old with acute or convalescent COVID-19.

The rearrangement links TRBV9 to TRBJ2-1; 9 bases are shared with TRBD2. The CDR3 runs 15 residues. Germline CDR1 and CDR2: SGDLS and YYNGEE. J was trimmed by 2 bases and V by 3 bases; bases with no gene match: 3. The CDR3 nucleotides read TGTGCCAGCAGCGGTAGCGGGAGAGCCTACAATGAGCAGTTCTTC. This sequence encodes CASSGSGRAYNEQFF.

The V and J genes are TRBV3-1 (or the pseudogene TRBV3-2) and TRBJ2-1; possible D gene TRBD2, 5 bases. The CDR3 is 18 amino acids. Germline V lookup: CDR1 LGHDT, CDR2 YNNKEL (reference sequence). Trimming shortened V by 2 bases and J by 6 bases, and 23 bases separated the two germline ends. CDR3 coding DNA: TGTGCCAGCAGCCAATCTGGCATAGCGACCACATTAATCAATGAGCAGTTCTTC. It yields the protein CASSQSGIATTLINEQFF.

This clone has just one count. The V call is TRBV6-2 or TRBV6-3, the J call TRBJ2-2; TRBD1 aligns across 11 bases. CDR1 MNHEY and CDR2 SVGEGT come from the germline V gene. The CDR3 has 17 amino acids. Losses at the gene ends were 4 bases for V and 3 bases for J; bases not matched to a gene: 7. CDR3 loop: CASSFRRTGGDTGELFF. The CDR3 nucleotides are TGTGCCAGCAGTTTTCGAAGGACAGGGGGCGACACCGGGGAGCTGTTTTTT.

The V and J genes are TRBV5-1 and TRBJ2-1; 14 nucleotides match TRBD2. Trimming took 4 bases from V and 6 from J; bases not matched to a gene: 12. This CDR3 is 18 amino acids long. CDR1 is SGHRS, CDR2 YFSETQ, per germline. CDR3 coding DNA: TGCGCCAGCAGCCCGGCGCGACTAGCGGGAGGGCGAGGCAATGAGCAGTTCTTC. Amino acid sequence: CASSPARLAGGRGNEQFF.

The V call is TRBV7-9, the J call TRBJ1-1; D perhaps matches TRBD1 (6 bases). Trimming took 5 bases from V and 2 from J, leaving 18 bases between them. Germline-derived CDR1 and CDR2 are SEHNR and FQNEAQ (reference sequence). The CDR3 runs 16 residues. CDR3 amino acids: CASSPLLTGSNTEAFF. The DNA for the CDR3 is TGTGCCAGCAGCCCTTTGTTGACAGGCTCCAACACTGAAGCTTTCTTT.

The rearrangement links TRBV28 to TRBJ2-7; 7 nucleotides match TRBD1. Losses at the gene ends were 6 bases for V and 3 bases for J; bases not matched to a gene: 14. Germline loops: CDR1 MDHEN, CDR2 SYDVKM. The CDR3 contains 16 residues. The DNA of the CDR3 is TGTGCCAGCAGCGACCTAGGAACAGGGGCGCGCTACGAGCAGTACTTC. Its protein product is CASSDLGTGARYEQYF.

The chain joins TRBV18 to TRBJ1-1, with D possibly being TRBD1 (5 bases). The CDR3 has 15 amino acids. Trimming removed 1 base from V and 0 bases from J, with 9 bases in between. Germline CDR1 and CDR2: KGHSH and LQKENI. The CDR3 DNA reads TGTGCCAGCTCACCACAACTACAGGTGAACACTGAAGCTTTCTTT. Encoded protein: CASSPQLQVNTEAFF.

This chain uses TRBV15 with TRBJ2-7; D uncertain. V lost 1 base and J lost 4, with 5 bases in between. The CDR3 totals 12 residues. CDR1 and CDR2 (germline): LNHNV, YYDKDF (reference sequence). CDR3 DNA: TGTGCCACCAGCAGAGGCCGGTACGAGCAGTACTTC. It translates to CATSRGRYEQYF.

The rearrangement links TRBV19 to TRBJ2-1; 14 nucleotides align to TRBD2. After removal of 4 bases from V and 6 bases from J, the junction contained 2 bases not matched to a gene. Germline V gene data show CDR1 as LNHDA and CDR2 as SQIVND (reference sequence). The CDR3 spans 15 residues. The DNA for the CDR3 is TGTGCCAGTAGTAGGACTAGCGGGAGGTTCAATGAGCAGTTCTTC. Residues: CASSRTSGRFNEQFF.

The chain couples TRBV14 to TRBJ1-1; no clear D gene. Germline V gene lookup returns CDR1 SGHDN and CDR2 FVKESK. V lost 4 bases and J 1 base, leaving 16 bases between the germline ends. The CDR3 runs 16 residues. The CDR3 loop is CASSRETPSKNTEAFF. Here the CDR3 DNA reads TGTGCCAGCAGCCGCGAGACACCCTCTAAGAACACTGAAGCTTTCTTT.

The V and J genes are TRBV19 and TRBJ1-5, with 8 nucleotides matching TRBD1. V shed 7 bases, J shed 6 bases, and the junction held 8 bases outside the gene matches. The CDR3 covers 14 residues. Germline CDR1 LNHDA, CDR2 SQIVND (reference sequence). In nucleotides, the CDR3 is TGTGCCAGTACCCCGGGACAGGACTTTCAGCCCCAGCATTTT. It translates to CASTPGQDFQPQHF.

This chain connects TRBV7-9 to TRBJ1-1, with D possibly being TRBD1 (6 bases). CDR1 and CDR2 from the germline V gene are SEHNR and FQNEAQ (reference sequence). The CDR3 length is 14 residues. V was pared by 5 bases and J by 2 bases, with 12 bases between. DNA of the CDR3: TGTGCCAGCAGCCGGGGGGGCGTTAACACTGAAGCTTTCTTT. Translating it yields CASSRGGVNTEAFF.

The V gene is TRBV19, the J gene TRBJ2-2; D is possibly TRBD1 (5 bases). Germline CDR1 LNHDA, CDR2 SQIVND (reference sequence). CDR3 length: 16 residues. Trimming pared 3 bases from V and 3 bases from J, leaving 14 bases between. In DNA form, the CDR3 reads TGTGCCAGTAGTATGGGGCAGGGTTTGGACACCGGGGAGCTGTTTTTT. Translated: CASSMGQGLDTGELFF.